These 16 T cell receptor beta chains were all obtained from the same sample, sequenced in a study of blood T cell repertoires in COVID-19 (dated by TCRdb to the early 2020s). The library was obtained by the immunoSEQ multiplex PCR assay. The immuneACCESS repertoire file appears here via TCRdb, limited to in-frame rearrangements. These files lack a portion of the clones; in checked studies, under half of the deficit traces to unresolved V genes, and the cause of the others is not known. For this sample the table gives 300,000 to 350,000 clones, of which roughly 87% were detected only once. 3.9% of the sample belongs to the ten largest clones. The sequencing sample was made of peripheral blood. These receptors were taken from a woman aged 55-75 years with COVID-19, enrolled during active disease.

This clone showed up just a few times. This sequence joins TRBV6-5 and TRBJ2-7, with D possibly matching TRBD1 (5 bases). Looked up from germline, CDR1 is MNHEY and CDR2 is SVGAGI. V dropped 8 bases and J dropped 2 bases, with 13 bases sitting between them. The CDR3 runs 13 residues. The CDR3 nucleotides read TGTGCCAGCGGTACAGGAGCTACCTACGAGCAGTACTTC. Residues: CASGTGATYEQYF.

V is TRBV7-3 and J is TRBJ2-1; 8 nucleotides match TRBD2. CDR1 and CDR2 from the germline V gene are SGHTA and FQGTGA. The CDR3 is made up of 14 amino acids. V was pared by 5 bases and J by 5 bases, with 5 bases of the junction left unmatched. The CDR3 is CASSPSGGNNEQFF. The DNA of the CDR3 is TGTGCCAGCAGCCCGAGCGGGGGTAACAATGAGCAGTTCTTC.

The V call is TRBV5-6, the J call TRBJ1-1; D is possibly TRBD1 (5 bases). This CDR3 has 14 amino acids. CDR1 is SGHDT, CDR2 YYEEEE, per germline. The V end was cut by 3 bases, the J end by 6 bases, with 15 bases between. CDR3 in DNA: TGTGCCAGCAGCTCGGCGGGGGGTGGCCCTGAAGCTTTCTTT. This codes for CASSSAGGGPEAFF.

The chain carries TRBV11-2 and TRBJ1-1, with 7 nucleotides matching TRBD1. This CDR3 is built from 18 residues. Germline V gene sequence: CDR1 SGHAT, CDR2 FQNNGV. Trimming at V came to 0 bases and at J to 1 base, leaving 11 bases not matched to a gene. The CDR3 sequence is CASSLDRGRVAWNTEAFF. CDR3 bases: TGTGCCAGCAGCTTAGATAGGGGGCGCGTTGCTTGGAACACTGAAGCTTTCTTT.

The chain joins TRBV4-1 to TRBJ1-6; D not certain. The CDR3 consists of 16 residues. Trimming left V 0 bases short and J 5 bases short, with 11 bases between. Germline CDR1 reads MGHRA; CDR2 reads YSYEKL. The CDR3 DNA sequence: TGCGCCAGCAGCCAAGATCCGGGGTTTGATAATTCACCCCTCCACTTT. This gives the protein CASSQDPGFDNSPLHF.

The genes are TRBV6-5 and TRBJ1-1; weak D call: TRBD1 (6 bases). The V gene lost 7 bases and the J gene lost 3 bases, with 12 bases spanning the gap. Germline assignment: CDR1 MNHEY and CDR2 SVGAGI. This CDR3 spans 13 amino acids. The DNA for the CDR3 is TGTGCCAGCACCAGGGGCGGGTACACTGAAGCTTTCTTT. The encoded protein is CASTRGGYTEAFF.

The genes are TRBV11-2 and TRBJ2-7, with 11 positions matching TRBD1. Germline loops: CDR1 SGHAT, CDR2 FQNNGV. V lost 5 bases, J lost 3 bases, and 3 bases stayed unmatched. CDR3 length: 14 amino acids. CDR3 in DNA: TGTGCCAGCAGCGGGGGACAGGGGGTCTACGAGCAGTACTTC. Its protein product is CASSGGQGVYEQYF.

The chain uses TRBV5-4 and TRBJ1-2, with 7 bases aligning to TRBD1. There are 15 residues in the CDR3. V dropped 2 bases and J dropped 4; count of bases not matched to a gene: 8. Per germline, CDR1 SGHNT and CDR2 YYREEE (reference sequence). The CDR3 reads CASSLRQGTGYGYTF. DNA of the CDR3: TGTGCCAGCAGCTTAAGACAGGGTACTGGCTATGGCTACACCTTC.

The chain employs TRBV7-9 and TRBJ1-6; 8 nucleotides align to TRBD1. Germline values: CDR1 SEHNR, CDR2 FQNEAQ (reference sequence). J lost 7 bases, V lost 4 bases, and 6 bases had no gene match. The CDR3 length is 15 residues. The chain's CDR3 is CASSWGQVHNSPLHF. The CDR3 bases are TGTGCCAGCAGCTGGGGACAGGTTCACAATTCACCCCTCCACTTT. The variable domain in full, completed from reference TRBV7-9 and TRBJ1-6, reads DTGVSQNPRHKITKRGQNVTFRCDPISEHNRLYWYRQTLGQGPEFLTYFQNEAQLEKSRLLSDRFSAERPKGSFSTLEIQRTEQGDSAMYLCASSWGQVHNSPLHFGNGTRLTVT.

The chain carries TRBV5-1 and TRBJ2-7; D uncertain. Trimming removed 4 bases from V and 0 bases from J, with 8 bases in between. Germline CDR1 is SGHRS and CDR2 is YFSETQ. CDR3 length equals 13 residues. The CDR3: CASSAFGSYEQYF. The CDR3 DNA reads TGCGCCAGCAGCGCGTTTGGCTCCTACGAGCAGTACTTC. Drawing the rest from reference TRBV5-1 and TRBJ2-7, the complete variable domain is KAGVTQTPRYLIKTRGQQVTLSCSPISGHRSVSWYQQTPGQGLQFLFEYFSETQRNKGNFPGRFSGRQFSNSRSEMNVSTLELGDSALYLCASSAFGSYEQYFGPGTRLTVT.

Regarding this clone: One end of the junction does not line up with germline, which may come from a read error. This rearrangement joins TRBV24-1 to TRBJ2-3, with 8 bases matching TRBD1. This CDR3 contains 16 residues. Germline CDR1 is KGHDR and CDR2 is SFDVKD. CDR3 nucleotide sequence: TGTGCCACCAGCTCGGGGGCGGACAGGGTGGCAGATGCGCAGTATTTT. Translated, it gives CATSSGADRVADAQYF.

This sequence joins TRBV20-1 and TRBJ2-5; D ambiguous. The CDR3 covers 11 residues. Trimming removed 4 bases from V and 4 bases from J, with 7 bases in between. Germline-derived CDR1 and CDR2 are DFQATT and SNEGSKA (reference sequence). CDR3 sequence reads: CSANLAETQYF. In nucleotides, the CDR3 is TGCAGTGCTAATTTGGCAGAGACCCAGTACTTC.

The rearrangement joins TRBV7-3 to TRBJ2-2; no firm D call. The CDR3 runs 13 residues. Trimming took off 3 bases at V and 1 base at J, with 3 bases between the two ends. CDR1 and CDR2 (germline): SGHTA, FQGTGA. The CDR3, as DNA: TGTGCCAGCAGCTTCGGGAACACCGGGGAGCTGTTTTTT. Its protein product is CASSFGNTGELFF.

This chain links TRBV6-6 with TRBJ2-7; 7 positions match TRBD1. The V segment lost 7 bases and the J segment 0 bases; nucleotides outside the gene matches: 9. Germline V gene sequence: CDR1 MNHNY, CDR2 SVGAGI (reference sequence). This CDR3 comprises 15 residues. CDR3 amino acids: CASIKSGDSSYEQYF. The CDR3 coding sequence is TGTGCCAGCATCAAATCCGGGGACAGCTCCTACGAGCAGTACTTC.

This chain joins TRBV13 and TRBJ1-6; 9 positions agree with TRBD1. CDR1 and CDR2 (germline): PRHDT, FYEKMQ (reference sequence). With 4 bases clipped from V and 14 bases from J, the junction kept 9 bases outside the gene matches. The CDR3 length is 14 residues. The DNA of the CDR3 is TGTGCCAGCAGCTCCGGACAGGGGATGATGGCCCTCCACTTT. Protein product: CASSSGQGMMALHF.

V is TRBV9 and J is TRBJ1-2; the D gene is possibly TRBD1 (6 bases). With 3 bases removed from V and 5 bases from J, the gap between germline ends came to 20 bases. CDR3 length: 16 residues. Germline loops: CDR1 SGDLS, CDR2 YYNGEE. The CDR3 region has the DNA TGTGCCAGCAGCGCGTTCGGGAGGGGGTTTGGTTATGGCTACACCTTC. As protein: CASSAFGRGFGYGYTF.